The 6 T cell receptor beta chains below all came from one sample that was sequenced in a study of CD8 T cells in Susac syndrome. cDNA came from approximately 0.5 to 1 ug RNA primed by random hexamers. Each CDR3 protein is one row after TCRdb ran MiXCR on the immunoSEQ multiplex PCR reads. In the table there are some 150,000 distinct CDR3 sequences, approximately 95% of which are singletons. Specimen: CD8+ T cells from PBMCs. The source of these receptors is a human donor in good health.

The chain employs TRBV7-9 and TRBJ2-7, with 11 nucleotides matching TRBD2. This CDR3 contains 16 residues. The germline gives CDR1 SEHNR, CDR2 FQNEAQ (reference sequence). V lost 1 base, J lost 0 bases, and 2 bases stayed unmatched. The CDR3 loop reads CASSLVAGGPSYEQYF. The CDR3 coding sequence is TGTGCCAGCAGCTTAGTAGCGGGAGGGCCCTCCTACGAGCAGTACTTC.

V and J are TRBV27 and TRBJ2-2, with TRBD2 matching over 9 bases. Germline trimming cut 4 bases from V and 6 bases from J; bases unmatched to any gene: 3. CDR3 length: 14 residues. Germline V lookup: CDR1 MNHEY, CDR2 SMNVEV (reference sequence). CDR3 region: CASSSGLAAGELFF. In DNA form, the CDR3 reads TGTGCCAGCAGTTCGGGACTAGCCGCCGGGGAGCTGTTTTTT.

The V gene is TRBV9, the J gene TRBJ2-7; D remains unclear. CDR3 length equals 14 residues. Trimming cost V 0 bases and J 0 bases, with 7 bases left between them. Germline V gene data show CDR1 as SGDLS and CDR2 as YYNGEE. The CDR3 region is CASSVGVGSYEQYF. DNA for the CDR3: TGTGCCAGCAGCGTAGGTGTCGGCTCCTACGAGCAGTACTTC.

CDR3 sequence (DNA): TGTGCCAGCGCTGGAGCGGGAGTGTCCTACAATGAGCAGTTCTTC. This gives the protein CASAGAGVSYNEQFF. The chain carries TRBV27 and TRBJ2-1, with 8 bases that match TRBD2. This CDR3 region has 15 residues. With 8 bases clipped from V and 1 base from J, the junction kept 7 bases outside the gene matches. The germline gives CDR1 MNHEY, CDR2 SMNVEV (reference sequence).

The genes are TRBV7-9 and TRBJ2-3; 8 bases map to TRBD2. The CDR3 extends over 16 amino acids. V gave up 0 bases and J gave up 0 bases; unmatched junction bases: 2. CDR1 and CDR2 from the germline V gene are SEHNR and FQNEAQ (reference sequence). The CDR3 loop is CASSLAASGSTDTQYF. The CDR3, as DNA: TGTGCCAGCAGCTTAGCGGCTAGCGGGAGCACAGATACGCAGTATTTT.

V usage is TRBV14 and J usage is TRBJ2-1, with D perhaps matching TRBD2 (6 bases). The V and J ends lost 4 bases and 4 bases respectively, with 11 bases between them. CDR3 length: 14 amino acids. CDR1 is SGHDN and CDR2 is FVKESK in the germline V gene. This chain's CDR3 is CASSPRDLYNEQFF. CDR3 nucleotides: TGTGCCAGCAGCCCCCGGGACTTATACAATGAGCAGTTCTTC.